This entry concerns a single TCR beta chain. This clonotype has ten or more counts. Its antigen remains unidentified. No qualities accompany the bases; no much larger clone lies one base away. From the germline V gene, CDR1 is SQVTM and CDR2 is ANQGSEA. For this chain, trimming is 3 bases at the V end and 6 bases at the J end, and the number of junction bases without a gene match is 3. From the cysteine through the phenylalanine, the CDR3 covers 13 amino acids. Only CDR3 DNA is held: 39 bases, read in frame from base 1. The sample's time point label, decoded: persistent/refractory GD, antithyroid drugs over 5 years with positive TRAb. For both TCR sequencing and RNA sequencing, RNA was extracted from PBMCs in TRIzol. Graves' disease was diagnosed according to American Thyroid Association guidelines. The patients came from an endocrinology department in Xi'an, China. Each patient gave around 9.2 milliliters of peripheral blood, collected in an EDTA anticoagulant tube. Ficoll Paque Plus density gradient separation was used to isolate PBMCs, and no further T cell sorting was done. An Agilent 2100 Bioanalyzer and agarose gel were used to check RNA quality, while a NanoDrop 2000 measured RNA concentration.

This sample is drawn from a study of regulatory T cells in long-lasting Graves disease (dated by TCRdb to about 2021). Background for the entire study: To count as having persistent Graves' disease, a patient had to have received antithyroid drug treatment for over 5 years with TSH receptor autoantibodies remaining persistently positive. This study used TCR sequencing and RNA sequencing of peripheral blood to compare persistent Graves' disease patients against newly diagnosed Graves' disease patients. A total of about 35 samples underwent TCR sequencing, from around 13 patients with persistent Graves' disease and approximately 20 patients with newly diagnosed Graves' disease. The study was registered as a clinical trial and conducted in China. Antithyroid drugs had been taken for approximately 10 years on average by persistent Graves' disease patients in the clinical cohort.

The library was obtained by multiplex PCR. TCRdb names Illumina HiSeq 4000 as the instrument used. CDR3 regions were amplified by Arm-PCR with iRepertoire HTBI primers to construct TCR beta libraries. PCR products were gel purified before sequencing. The paper's processing steps were these. Gene usage analysis of CDR3 amino acid clonotypes relied on the roughly 60 TRBV and about 13 TRBJ segments identified across samples. COPE and FqMerger were used to merge the filtered high-quality paired reads into contigs. Contigs were aligned with BLAST to IMGT TRBV, TRBD and TRBJ reference genes, and CDR3 was defined per IMGT. Any clonotype with a frequency above 0.1% was classified as a highly expanded clone. Repertoire diversity was measured by Shannon entropy, and V-J evenness by the Gini coefficient. A clonotype was considered public if more than one individual shared it. TCRdb trimmed the raw reads at Q25, called clones with MiXCR and kept productive beta chains. Every CDR3 protein is listed once, alongside the most common genes and DNA of its rows. For this entry, the V and J calls and clone size follow TCRdb and not the study's own pipeline. This sample comprises about 340,000 distinct CDR3 sequences, less than 20% of them detected only once. Around 30% of the sample comes from the top ten.

Paper-wide results and their limitations: Only peripheral blood was studied, because thyroid tissue, the primary lesion, was inaccessible. Sequencing and analysis were restricted to the TCR beta chain. Persistent Graves' disease patients showed lower TCR Shannon entropy and fewer highly expanded clones than newly diagnosed patients, suggesting clonal expansion. Persistent patients shared more public clonotypes among themselves (around 2,700) than newly diagnosed patients did (about 970). TRBV28, TRBJ1-2 and TRBJ2-5 were preferentially used in persistent disease, while TRBV20-1 and TRBJ2-1 were favored in newly diagnosed disease. The small sample size was acknowledged by the authors as a limitation that may reduce accuracy.

The chain uses TRBV29-1 and TRBJ2-4; 9 central nucleotides agree with TRBD1. This specimen consisted of peripheral blood mononuclear cells (PBMCs), obtained when the disease was refractory, from a patient treated with antithyroid drugs. The receptor comes from a female donor with Graves disease. The CDR3 reads as follows: CSVEVGQGNIQYF. The DNA reads as follows: TGCAGCGTTGAGGTGGGACAGGGAAACATTCAGTACTTC.